A single sample is the source of the 19 T cell receptor beta chains below, sequenced in a study of blood T cells in healthy people across ages. A sample-barcoded 5' primer and a J-beta primer mix were used in a second PCR of roughly 6 to 12 cycles. MiXCR, run by TCRdb on the 5' RACE reads, gives a single entry per CDR3 protein. The sample has around 1,000,000 distinct CDR3 sequences, approximately 26% seen once. This sample also appeared in a second study, on T cells of mothers and their children.

The sequencing input was blood. The origin of the receptors is a girl aged 2-15 years in good health.

In this sample, this clonotype turned up a few times. This chain connects TRBV3-1 to TRBJ2-4; perhaps TRBD1 as D (6 bases). V lost 6 bases to trimming and J lost 6 bases, with 12 bases between them. Germline values: CDR1 LGHDT, CDR2 YNNKEL (reference sequence). CDR3 length: 13 residues. CDR3 in amino acids: CASSPGVGNIQYF. CDR3 nucleotide sequence: TGTGCCAGCAGTCCAGGGGTGGGAAACATTCAGTACTTC.

This clonotype came up a few times. The chain couples TRBV28 to TRBJ2-1; D remains unclear. V was shortened by 6 bases and J by 0 bases, with 9 bases between the two germline ends. The V gene's germline CDR1 is MDHEN and CDR2 SYDVKM. This CDR3 has 14 residues. The CDR3 sequence: CASSGISSYNEQFF. CDR3 DNA: TGTGCCAGCAGCGGCATTAGCTCCTACAATGAGCAGTTCTTC.

This clonotype was observed a few times. The chain uses TRBV4-1 and TRBJ1-1; a possible D gene is TRBD1 (6 bases). V was clipped by 2 bases and J by 6 bases, with 10 bases between them. Germline values: CDR1 MGHRA, CDR2 YSYEKL. This CDR3 has 13 amino acids. The CDR3 coding sequence is TGCGCCAGCAGCCAACTACAGGGTCCTGAAGCTTTCTTT. Translation: CASSQLQGPEAFF.

This clonotype showed up just a few times. The CDR3 DNA reads TGTGCCAGCAGTGAATATACCTCGGGGGAGGACATTCAGTACTTC. Protein: CASSEYTSGEDIQYF. The chain employs TRBV25-1 and TRBJ2-4; D perhaps matches TRBD2 (6 bases). The CDR3 runs 15 residues. From germline, CDR1 is MGHDK and CDR2 SYGVNS. V was cut by 0 bases and J by 8 bases, with 14 bases left in between.

The chain couples TRBV10-3 to TRBJ2-1, with D perhaps TRBD2 (6 bases). The J call is in doubt because the DNA end fits TRBJ2-5 better. CDR1 is ENHRY, CDR2 SYGVKD, per germline. The CDR3 runs to 13 residues. The CDR3 sequence is CAISGLGGETQYF. The CDR3 region has the DNA TGTGCCATCAGTGGACTGGGGGGAGAGACCCAGTACTTC.

The chain employs TRBV4-1 and TRBJ2-3; maybe TRBD1 (5 bases). The CDR3 is 14 amino acids. In germline, CDR1 is MGHRA, CDR2 YSYEKL. V dropped 4 bases and J dropped 4 bases, with 12 bases sitting between them. This chain's CDR3 is CASSPVGAPDTQYF. The CDR3 bases are TGCGCCAGCAGCCCTGTAGGGGCGCCAGATACGCAGTATTTT.

The chain combines TRBV29-1 with TRBJ1-2; D possibly corresponds to TRBD1 (6 bases). The V and J ends lost 4 bases and 3 bases respectively, with 9 bases between them. Per the germline V gene, CDR1 is SQVTM and CDR2 is ANQGSEA. The CDR3 totals 12 residues. This CDR3 reads CSVAEGDYGYTF. The CDR3 coding sequence is TGCAGCGTTGCTGAGGGGGACTATGGCTACACCTTC.

The V call is TRBV7-6, the J call TRBJ2-7; TRBD1 matches 8 bases. Trimming took 5 bases from V and 1 from J; bases not matched to a gene: 13. This CDR3 is built from 17 residues. Germline loops: CDR1 SGHVS, CDR2 FNYEAQ. As DNA, the CDR3 is TGTGCCAGCAGCGAAGGACAGGGCCGTGTTAATTCCTACGAGCAGTACTTC. Protein: CASSEGQGRVNSYEQYF.

This clonotype was counted once. J is TRBJ2-1 and V is TRBV20-1; D may be TRBD2 (5 bases). The V gene lost 6 bases and the J gene lost 0 bases, with 18 bases spanning the gap. CDR3 length equals 16 residues. The germline gives CDR1 DFQATT, CDR2 SNEGSKA (reference sequence). CDR3 sequence reads: CSAELRTAGSYNEQFF. CDR3 sequence (DNA): TGCAGTGCAGAACTCCGGACTGCTGGCTCCTACAATGAGCAGTTCTTC.

The J gene is TRBJ1-1, the V gene TRBV5-1; no clear D. CDR3 length: 15 amino acids. Per germline, CDR1 SGHRS and CDR2 YFSETQ. Between the trimmed V and J ends, which lost 0 bases and 1 base, there was a span of 10 bases. This CDR3 reads CASSLGRFKNTEAFF. The CDR3 DNA is TGCGCCAGCAGCTTGGGCCGATTCAAGAACACTGAAGCTTTCTTT. Together with reference TRBV5-1 and TRBJ1-1, the CDR3 gives the full variable domain: KAGVTQTPRYLIKTRGQQVTLSCSPISGHRSVSWYQQTPGQGLQFLFEYFSETQRNKGNFPGRFSGRQFSNSRSEMNVSTLELGDSALYLCASSLGRFKNTEAFFGQGTRLTVV.

Only a few counts were recorded for this clonotype. The rearrangement joins TRBV7-2 to TRBJ2-1; D assignment may be TRBD1 or TRBD2 (6 bases each). Germline assignment: CDR1 SGHTA and CDR2 FQGNSA. The CDR3 totals 16 residues. Trimming pared 5 bases from V and 9 bases from J, leaving 23 bases between. The CDR3 coding sequence is TGTGCCAGCAGCCTCAATGGGGTGACGGGGGCGGGTGAGCAGTTCTTC. Translation: CASSLNGVTGAGEQFF.

J is TRBJ2-2 and V is TRBV9; TRBD1 aligns across 7 bases. CDR3 size: 18 residues. Trimming at V came to 4 bases and at J to 2 bases, leaving 14 bases not matched to a gene. Germline assignment: CDR1 SGDLS and CDR2 YYNGEE. Here the CDR3 DNA reads TGTGCCAGCAGCCCTTCACAGGGGTCATCCTTAAACACCGGGGAGCTGTTTTTT. Amino acids: CASSPSQGSSLNTGELFF. Full variable domain (missing parts from reference TRBV9 and TRBJ2-2): DSGVTQTPKHLITATGQRVTLRCSPRSGDLSVYWYQQSLDQGLQFLIQYYNGEERAKGNILERFSAQQFPDLHSELNLSSLELGDSALYFCASSPSQGSSLNTGELFFGEGSRLTVL.

The chain combines TRBV7-3 with TRBJ2-3, with 7 bases that match TRBD2. With V trimmed by 1 base and J by 0 bases, 4 bases remained unmatched. The CDR3 has 16 amino acids. Looked up from germline, CDR1 is SGHTA and CDR2 is FQGTGA. The CDR3 here is CASSLNSGASTDTQYF. The CDR3, as DNA: TGTGCCAGCAGCTTAAACAGCGGGGCTAGCACAGATACGCAGTATTTT.

This rearrangement joins TRBV4-1 to TRBJ2-7; D unresolved. The V end lost 0 bases, the J end lost 6 bases, and 15 bases lay between the germline ends. The CDR3 consists of 15 residues. In germline, CDR1 is MGHRA, CDR2 YSYEKL. The chain's CDR3 is CASSQDSFFILEQYF. As DNA, the CDR3 is TGCGCCAGCAGCCAAGATAGTTTTTTCATACTCGAGCAGTACTTC.

The chain has TRBV6-1 and TRBJ2-2, with 10 bases identical to TRBD2. The CDR3 totals 16 residues. Germline V lookup: CDR1 MNHNS, CDR2 SASEGT. Germline trimming cut 6 bases from V and 4 bases from J; bases unmatched to any gene: 8. CDR3 nucleotides: TGTGCCAGCAGCAGCACTAGCGGGGTCCCCACCGGGGAGCTGTTTTTT. Its protein product is CASSSTSGVPTGELFF.

The sample holds a few counts of this clonotype. This rearrangement joins TRBV5-1 to TRBJ1-5, with D possibly matching TRBD1 (6 bases). The CDR3 totals 12 residues. Germline assignment: CDR1 SGHRS and CDR2 YFSETQ. The V gene lost 10 bases and the J gene lost 7 bases, with 15 bases spanning the gap. The CDR3 sequence: CAHEGVLQPQHF. CDR3 nucleotides: TGCGCCCATGAGGGGGTATTGCAGCCCCAGCATTTT.

The chain recombines TRBV6-5 with TRBJ1-1; D not resolved. This CDR3 is built from 14 residues. From germline, CDR1 is MNHEY and CDR2 SVGAGI. Trimming left V 6 bases short and J 3 bases short, with 14 bases between. The CDR3 DNA follows: TGTGCCAGCAGCATAGGATACGGGGACACTGAAGCTTTCTTT. This gives the protein CASSIGYGDTEAFF.

This clonotype came up a few times. V and J are TRBV6-1 and TRBJ2-5, with a possible D match to TRBD1 (5 bases). The DNA end lines up better with TRBJ2-7; the J call may be wrong. Per the germline V gene, CDR1 is MNHNS and CDR2 is SASEGT. This CDR3 comprises 18 residues. For the CDR3, the DNA is TGTGCCAGCAGTGAAGCTTTCTTGGGGCCAGGGCCTGCGTACGAGCAGTACTTC. This sequence encodes CASSEAFLGPGPAYEQYF.

The V and J genes are TRBV28 and TRBJ2-5; 9 positions match TRBD1. The last part of the DNA fits TRBJ2-7 better; the J call may be wrong. Germline V gene sequence: CDR1 MDHEN, CDR2 SYDVKM. This CDR3 comprises 16 residues. This chain's CDR3 is CASTPGQGQYGYEQYF. The CDR3, as DNA: TGTGCCAGCACTCCGGGACAGGGTCAGTATGGCTACGAGCAGTACTTC.